This TCR beta chain was obtained from a study of beta chain features in type 1 diabetes. Germline V lookup: CDR1 SGHRS, CDR2 YFSETQ. CDR3 length: 14 residues. With V trimmed by 5 bases and J by 6 bases, 6 bases remained unmatched. Isolated RNA was reverse transcribed in full, so expressed TCRB transcripts were sequenced. Repertoires were generated with immunoSEQ multiplex PCR, while TCRdb's copy carries only in-frame clones and drops some. The table lists nearly 250,000 clones, around 14% of them singletons, with more than 0.02% in the top ten. This chain joins TRBV5-1 and TRBJ2-7, with 12 bases identical to TRBD1. The receptor was derived from a woman in her 40s in good health. The sequenced material came from naive CD4+ T cells from blood. The chain's CDR3 is CASSSGTGGFEQYF. The CDR3 DNA sequence: TGCGCCAGCAGTTCCGGGACAGGGGGCTTCGAGCAGTACTTC.